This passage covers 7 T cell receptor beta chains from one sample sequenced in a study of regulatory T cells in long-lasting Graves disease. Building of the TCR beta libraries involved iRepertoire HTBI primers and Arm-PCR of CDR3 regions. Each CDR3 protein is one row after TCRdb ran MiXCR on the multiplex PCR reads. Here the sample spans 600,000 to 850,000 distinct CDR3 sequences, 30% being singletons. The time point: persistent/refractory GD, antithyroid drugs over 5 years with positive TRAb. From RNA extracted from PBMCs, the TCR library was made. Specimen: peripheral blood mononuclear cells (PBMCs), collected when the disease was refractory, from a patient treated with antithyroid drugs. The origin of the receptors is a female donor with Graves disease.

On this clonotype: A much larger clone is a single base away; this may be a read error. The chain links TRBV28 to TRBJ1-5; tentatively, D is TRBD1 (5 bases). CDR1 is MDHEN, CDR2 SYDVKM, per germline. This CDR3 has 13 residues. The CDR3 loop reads CGSGRGSGQPQHF. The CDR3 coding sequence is TGTGGGTCGGGGCGCGGGTCAGGTCAGCCCCAGCATTTT. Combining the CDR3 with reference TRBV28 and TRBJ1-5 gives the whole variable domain DVKVTQSSRYLVKRTGEKVFLECVQDMDHENMFWYRQDPGLGLRLIYFSYDVKMKEKGDIPEGYSVSREKKERFSLILESASTNQTSMYLCGSGRGSGQPQHFGDGTRLSIL.

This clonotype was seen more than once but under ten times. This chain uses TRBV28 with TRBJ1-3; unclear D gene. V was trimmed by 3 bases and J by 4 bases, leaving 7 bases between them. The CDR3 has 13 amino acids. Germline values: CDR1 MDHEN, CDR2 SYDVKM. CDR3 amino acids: CASSLPKGNTIYF. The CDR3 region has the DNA TGTGCCAGCAGTTTGCCAAAGGGAAACACCATATATTTT.

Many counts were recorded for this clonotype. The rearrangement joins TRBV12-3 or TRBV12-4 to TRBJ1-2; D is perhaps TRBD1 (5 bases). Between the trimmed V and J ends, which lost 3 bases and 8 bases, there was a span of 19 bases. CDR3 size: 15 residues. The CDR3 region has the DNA TGTGCCAGCAGTTTTGTCGGGGGAAAGGGTAGAGGCTACACCTTC. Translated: CASSFVGGKGRGYTF.

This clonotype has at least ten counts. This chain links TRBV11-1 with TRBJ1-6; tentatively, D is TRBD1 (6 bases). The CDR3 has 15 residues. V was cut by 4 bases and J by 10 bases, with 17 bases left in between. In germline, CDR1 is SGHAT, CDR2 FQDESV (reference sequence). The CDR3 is CASSSRGPGDSPLHF. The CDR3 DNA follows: TGTGCCAGCAGCTCTCGGGGGCCAGGCGACTCACCCCTCCACTTT.

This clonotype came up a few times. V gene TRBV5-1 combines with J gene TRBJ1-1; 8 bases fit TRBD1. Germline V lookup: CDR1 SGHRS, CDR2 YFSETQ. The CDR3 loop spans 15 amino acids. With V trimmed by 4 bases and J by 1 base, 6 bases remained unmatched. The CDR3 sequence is CASSRQGYPNTEAFF. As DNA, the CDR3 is TGCGCCAGCAGCCGACAGGGGTACCCGAACACTGAAGCTTTCTTT.

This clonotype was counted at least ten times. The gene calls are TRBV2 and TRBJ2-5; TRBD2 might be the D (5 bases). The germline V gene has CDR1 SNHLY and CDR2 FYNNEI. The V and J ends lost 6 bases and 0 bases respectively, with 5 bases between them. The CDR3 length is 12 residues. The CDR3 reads CASRGDQETQYF. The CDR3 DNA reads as TGTGCCAGCAGGGGAGACCAAGAGACCCAGTACTTC.

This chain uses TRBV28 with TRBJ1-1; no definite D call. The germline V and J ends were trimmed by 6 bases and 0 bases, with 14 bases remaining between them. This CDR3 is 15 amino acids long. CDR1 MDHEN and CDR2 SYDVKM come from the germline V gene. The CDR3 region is CASRRLTFLNTEAFF. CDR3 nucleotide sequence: TGTGCCAGCAGGCGCCTAACTTTTTTGAACACTGAAGCTTTCTTT.